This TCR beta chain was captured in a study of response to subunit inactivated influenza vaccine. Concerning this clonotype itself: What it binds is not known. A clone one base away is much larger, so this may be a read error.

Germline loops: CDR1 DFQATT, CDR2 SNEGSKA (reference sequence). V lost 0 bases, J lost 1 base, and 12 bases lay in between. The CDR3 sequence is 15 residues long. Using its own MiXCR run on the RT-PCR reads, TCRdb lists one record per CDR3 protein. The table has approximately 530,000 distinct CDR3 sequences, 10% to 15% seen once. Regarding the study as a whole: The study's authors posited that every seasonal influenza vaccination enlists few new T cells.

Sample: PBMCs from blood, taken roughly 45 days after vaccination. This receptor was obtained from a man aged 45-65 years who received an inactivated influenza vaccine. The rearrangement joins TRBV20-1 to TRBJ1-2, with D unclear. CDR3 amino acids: CSAREADASNYGYTF. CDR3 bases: TGCAGTGCTAGAGAAGCGGACGCAAGTAACTATGGCTACACCTTC.